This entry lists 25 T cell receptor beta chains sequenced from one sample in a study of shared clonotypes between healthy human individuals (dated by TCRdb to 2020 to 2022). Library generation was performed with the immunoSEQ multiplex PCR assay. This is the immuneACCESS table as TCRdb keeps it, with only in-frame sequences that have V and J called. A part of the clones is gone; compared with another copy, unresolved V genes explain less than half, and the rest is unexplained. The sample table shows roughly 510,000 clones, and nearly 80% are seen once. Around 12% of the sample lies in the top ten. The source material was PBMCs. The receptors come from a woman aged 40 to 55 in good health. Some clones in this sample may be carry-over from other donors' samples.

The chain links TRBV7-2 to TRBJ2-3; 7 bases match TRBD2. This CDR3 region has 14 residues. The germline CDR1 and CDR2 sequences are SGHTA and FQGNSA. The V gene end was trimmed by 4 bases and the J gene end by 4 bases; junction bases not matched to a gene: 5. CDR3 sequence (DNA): TGTGCCAGCAGCTGGGGCGGGAGCCCAGATACGCAGTATTTT. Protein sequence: CASSWGGSPDTQYF.

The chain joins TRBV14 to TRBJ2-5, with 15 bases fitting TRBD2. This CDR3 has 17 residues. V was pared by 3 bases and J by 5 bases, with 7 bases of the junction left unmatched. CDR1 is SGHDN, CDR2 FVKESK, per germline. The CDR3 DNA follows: TGTGCCAGCAGCCACAGGGGACTAGCGGGAGGCCGCGAGACCCAGTACTTC. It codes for CASSHRGLAGGRETQYF.

CDR3 in DNA: TGTGCCAGCAACGAAGAGGCCTCTTGGGGGGACACTGAAGCTTTCTTT. This gives the protein CASNEEASWGDTEAFF. This sequence joins TRBV28 and TRBJ1-1; D possibly corresponds to TRBD1 (5 bases). The V gene's germline CDR1 is MDHEN and CDR2 SYDVKM. Trimming removed 7 bases from V and 3 bases from J, with 21 bases in between. The CDR3 has 16 residues.

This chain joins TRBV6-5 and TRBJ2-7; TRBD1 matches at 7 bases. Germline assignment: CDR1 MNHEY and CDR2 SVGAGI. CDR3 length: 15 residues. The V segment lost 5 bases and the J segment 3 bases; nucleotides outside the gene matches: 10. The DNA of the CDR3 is TGTGCCAGCAGTGGATCGGGACAGTACCACTACGAGCAGTACTTC. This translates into CASSGSGQYHYEQYF.

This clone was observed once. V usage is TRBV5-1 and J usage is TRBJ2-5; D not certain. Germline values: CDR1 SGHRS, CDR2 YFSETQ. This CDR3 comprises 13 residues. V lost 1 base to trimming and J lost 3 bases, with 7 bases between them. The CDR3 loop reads CASSLRAKETQYF. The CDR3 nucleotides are TGCGCCAGCAGCTTGAGGGCGAAAGAGACCCAGTACTTC.

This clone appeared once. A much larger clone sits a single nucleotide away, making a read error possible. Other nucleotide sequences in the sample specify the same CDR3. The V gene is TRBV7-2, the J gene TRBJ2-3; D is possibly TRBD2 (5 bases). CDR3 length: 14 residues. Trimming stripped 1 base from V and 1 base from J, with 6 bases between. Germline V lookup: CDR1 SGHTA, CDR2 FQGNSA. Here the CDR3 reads CASSLVRGTDTQYF. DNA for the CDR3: TGTGCCAGCAGCTTAGTGCGGGGCACAGATACGCAGTATTTT. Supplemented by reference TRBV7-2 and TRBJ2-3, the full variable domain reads GAGVSQSPSNKVTEKGKDVELRCDPISGHTALYWYRQSLGQGLEFLIYFQGNSAPDKSGLPSDRFSAERTGGSVSTLTIQRTQQEDSAVYLCASSLVRGTDTQYFGPGTRLTVL.

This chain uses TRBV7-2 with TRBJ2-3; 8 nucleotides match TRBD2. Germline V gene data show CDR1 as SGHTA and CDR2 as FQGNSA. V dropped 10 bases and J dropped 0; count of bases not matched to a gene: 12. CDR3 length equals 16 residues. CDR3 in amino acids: CATLLGASGSTDTQYF. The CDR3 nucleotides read TGTGCCACCCTCTTGGGGGCTAGCGGGAGCACAGATACGCAGTATTTT. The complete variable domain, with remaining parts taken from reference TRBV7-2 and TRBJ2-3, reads GAGVSQSPSNKVTEKGKDVELRCDPISGHTALYWYRQSLGQGLEFLIYFQGNSAPDKSGLPSDRFSAERTGGSVSTLTIQRTQQEDSAVYLCATLLGASGSTDTQYFGPGTRLTVL.

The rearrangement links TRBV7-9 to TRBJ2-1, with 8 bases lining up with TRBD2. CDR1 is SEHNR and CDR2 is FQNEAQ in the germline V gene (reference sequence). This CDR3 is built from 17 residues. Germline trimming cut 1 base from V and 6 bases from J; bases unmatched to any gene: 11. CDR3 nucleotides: TGTGCCAGCAGCTTAGTGTCGGGCAGCGGGGGAAGCAATGAGCAGTTCTTC. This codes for CASSLVSGSGGSNEQFF.

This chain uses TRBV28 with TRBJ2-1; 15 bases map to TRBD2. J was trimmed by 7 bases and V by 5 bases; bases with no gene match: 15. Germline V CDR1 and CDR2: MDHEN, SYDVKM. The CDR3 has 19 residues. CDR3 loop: CASSPWTSGRAAFVNEQFF. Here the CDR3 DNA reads TGTGCCAGCAGTCCTTGGACTAGCGGGAGGGCCGCATTTGTTAATGAGCAGTTCTTC. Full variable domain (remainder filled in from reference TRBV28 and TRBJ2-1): DVKVTQSSRYLVKRTGEKVFLECVQDMDHENMFWYRQDPGLGLRLIYFSYDVKMKEKGDIPEGYSVSREKKERFSLILESASTNQTSMYLCASSPWTSGRAAFVNEQFFGPGTRLTVL.

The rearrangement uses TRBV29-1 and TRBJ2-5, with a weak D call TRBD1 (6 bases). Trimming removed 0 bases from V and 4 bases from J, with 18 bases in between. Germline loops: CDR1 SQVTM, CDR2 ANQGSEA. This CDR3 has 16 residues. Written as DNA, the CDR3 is TGCAGCGTTGAAGATGCGTACAGGGAGCCCACAGAGACCCAGTACTTC. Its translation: CSVEDAYREPTETQYF.

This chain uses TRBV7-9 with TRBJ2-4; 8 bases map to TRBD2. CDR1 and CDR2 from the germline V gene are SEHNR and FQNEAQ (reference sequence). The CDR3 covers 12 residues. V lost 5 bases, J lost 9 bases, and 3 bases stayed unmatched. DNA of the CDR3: TGTGCCAGCAGCCCCCGGGGGGGCATTCAGTACTTC. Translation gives CASSPRGGIQYF.

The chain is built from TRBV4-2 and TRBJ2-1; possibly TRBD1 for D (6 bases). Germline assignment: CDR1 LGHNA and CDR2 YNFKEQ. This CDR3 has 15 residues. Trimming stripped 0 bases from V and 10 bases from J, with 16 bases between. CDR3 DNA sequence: TGTGCCAGCAGCCAAGATTGGGCGGAGACAGGCGAGCAGTTCTTC. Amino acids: CASSQDWAETGEQFF.

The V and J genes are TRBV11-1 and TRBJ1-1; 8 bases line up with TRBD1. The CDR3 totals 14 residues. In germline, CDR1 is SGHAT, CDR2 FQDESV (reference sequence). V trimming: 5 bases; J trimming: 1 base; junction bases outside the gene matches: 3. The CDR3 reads CASSPQGANTEAFF. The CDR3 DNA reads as TGTGCCAGCAGCCCTCAGGGGGCGAACACTGAAGCTTTCTTT.

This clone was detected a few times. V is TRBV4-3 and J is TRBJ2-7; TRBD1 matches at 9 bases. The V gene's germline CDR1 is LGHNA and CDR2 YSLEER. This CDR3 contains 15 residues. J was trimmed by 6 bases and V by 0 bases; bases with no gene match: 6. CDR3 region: CASSQDPRDRVEQYF. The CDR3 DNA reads TGCGCCAGCAGCCAAGATCCCCGGGACAGGGTCGAGCAGTACTTC.

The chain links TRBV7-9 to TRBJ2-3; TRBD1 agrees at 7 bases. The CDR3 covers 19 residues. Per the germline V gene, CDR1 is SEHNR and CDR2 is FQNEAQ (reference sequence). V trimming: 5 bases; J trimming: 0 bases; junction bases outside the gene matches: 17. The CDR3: CASSPRAGTAPSSTDTQYF. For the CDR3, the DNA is TGTGCCAGCAGCCCCAGAGCCGGGACAGCACCTTCTAGCACAGATACGCAGTATTTT.

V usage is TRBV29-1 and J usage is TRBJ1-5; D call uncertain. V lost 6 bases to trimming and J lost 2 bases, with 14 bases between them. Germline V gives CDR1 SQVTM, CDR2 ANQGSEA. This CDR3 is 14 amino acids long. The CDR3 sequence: CSVSESQGNQPQHF. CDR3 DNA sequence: TGCAGCGTGAGCGAGAGTCAGGGCAATCAGCCCCAGCATTTT.

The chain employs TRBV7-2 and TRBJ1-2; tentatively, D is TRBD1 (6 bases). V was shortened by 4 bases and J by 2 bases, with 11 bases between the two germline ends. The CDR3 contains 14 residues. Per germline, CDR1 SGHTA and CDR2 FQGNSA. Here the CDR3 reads CASSYPGQNYGYTF. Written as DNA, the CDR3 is TGTGCCAGCAGCTATCCGGGACAAAACTATGGCTACACCTTC.

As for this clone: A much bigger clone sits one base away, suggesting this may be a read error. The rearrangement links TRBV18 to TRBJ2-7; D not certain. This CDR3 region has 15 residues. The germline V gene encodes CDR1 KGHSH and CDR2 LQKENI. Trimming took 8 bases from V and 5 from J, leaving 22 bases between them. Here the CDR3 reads CASTNPETRVDEQYF. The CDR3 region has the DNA TGTGCCAGCACTAACCCGGAGACAAGGGTAGACGAGCAGTACTTC.

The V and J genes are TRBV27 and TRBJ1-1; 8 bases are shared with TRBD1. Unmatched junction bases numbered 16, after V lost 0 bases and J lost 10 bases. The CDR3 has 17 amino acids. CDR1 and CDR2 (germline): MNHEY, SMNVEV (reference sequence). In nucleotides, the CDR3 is TGTGCCAGCAGTTTATCGATGGAACAGGGGGGTCCCTATGGAGCTTTCTTT. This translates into CASSLSMEQGGPYGAFF.

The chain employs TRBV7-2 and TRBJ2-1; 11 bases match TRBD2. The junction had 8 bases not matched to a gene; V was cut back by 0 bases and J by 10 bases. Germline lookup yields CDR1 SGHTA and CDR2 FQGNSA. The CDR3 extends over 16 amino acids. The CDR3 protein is CASSLAGLAAGGEQFF. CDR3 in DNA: TGTGCCAGCAGCTTAGCGGGACTAGCGGCGGGCGGGGAGCAGTTCTTC.

CDR3 DNA: TGTGCCAGCAGCCAAGATGTAAAGGGGGGCGAAGCTTTCTTT. This sequence encodes CASSQDVKGGEAFF. The genes are TRBV4-2 and TRBJ1-1; D may be TRBD1 (6 bases). Germline values: CDR1 LGHNA, CDR2 YNFKEQ. The CDR3 contains 14 residues. V was clipped by 0 bases and J by 8 bases, with 13 bases between them.

The CDR3 nucleotides read TGTGCCAGCAGCTCCTCACGGACGGGCTCCTACGAGCAGTACTTC. Its translation is CASSSSRTGSYEQYF. The V call is TRBV5-6, the J call TRBJ2-7; D call uncertain. This CDR3 contains 15 residues. The V and J ends lost 3 bases and 0 bases respectively, with 13 bases between them. Germline V gene data show CDR1 as SGHDT and CDR2 as YYEEEE.

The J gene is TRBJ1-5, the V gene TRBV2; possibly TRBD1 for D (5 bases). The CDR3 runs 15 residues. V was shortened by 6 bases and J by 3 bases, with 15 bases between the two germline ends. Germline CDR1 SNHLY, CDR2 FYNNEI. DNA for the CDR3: TGTGCCAGCAGCGGGGGGGACTTAAACAATCAGCCCCAGCATTTT. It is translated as CASSGGDLNNQPQHF.

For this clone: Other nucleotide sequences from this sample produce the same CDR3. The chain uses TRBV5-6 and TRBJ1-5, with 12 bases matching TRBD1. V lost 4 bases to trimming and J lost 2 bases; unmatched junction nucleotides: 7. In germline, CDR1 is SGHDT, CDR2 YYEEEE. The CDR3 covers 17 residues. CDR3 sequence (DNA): TGTGCCAGCAGCCCCGGGACAGGGGGCCTCGGCAATCAGCCCCAGCATTTT. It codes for CASSPGTGGLGNQPQHF.

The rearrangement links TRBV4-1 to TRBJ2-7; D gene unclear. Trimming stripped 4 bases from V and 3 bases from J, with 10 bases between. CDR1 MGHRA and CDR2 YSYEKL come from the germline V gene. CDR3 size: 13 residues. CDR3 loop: CASSLSSGYEQYF. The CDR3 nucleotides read TGCGCCAGCAGCCTCTCTTCGGGCTACGAGCAGTACTTC.